A single sample is the source of the 28 T cell receptor beta chains below, sequenced in a study of blood T cell repertoires in COVID-19. The protocol was immunoSEQ multiplex PCR, while the TCRdb copy is restricted to in-frame clones and leaves out a portion. The sample carries almost 200,000 clones, more than 70% recorded once. The specimen sequenced was PBMCs or T cells enriched from blood (not recorded which). The receptors come from a woman between 18 and 29 years old who had recovered from COVID-19.

The chain carries TRBV19 and TRBJ1-6, with 10 bases identical to TRBD1. V lost 1 base and J lost 6; bases outside the gene matches: 0. The CDR3 loop spans 15 amino acids. The germline V gene encodes CDR1 LNHDA and CDR2 SQIVND (reference sequence). CDR3 nucleotide sequence: TGTGCCAGTAGTATAGGGGACAGGGGTAATTCACCCCTCCACTTT. Translated, it gives CASSIGDRGNSPLHF.

The chain is built from TRBV2 and TRBJ1-5; no firm D call. Trimming removed 7 bases at V and 0 bases at J, with 10 bases between. This CDR3 spans 14 amino acids. CDR1 is SNHLY and CDR2 is FYNNEI in the germline V gene. The CDR3 spells CASTGEHSNQPQHF. CDR3 sequence (DNA): TGTGCCAGCACCGGGGAGCATAGCAATCAGCCCCAGCATTTT.

This clone came up once. V usage is TRBV12-3 or TRBV12-4 and J usage is TRBJ2-7, with D possibly matching TRBD1 (6 bases). The CDR3 totals 13 residues. Trimming took off 5 bases at V and 1 base at J, with 9 bases between the two ends. The CDR3 nucleotides are TGTGCCAGCAGTGGAACAGGGTCCTACGAGCAGTACTTC. Translation: CASSGTGSYEQYF.

The V gene is TRBV6-4, the J gene TRBJ2-1, with 8 nucleotides matching TRBD2. Germline V gene data show CDR1 as MRHNA and CDR2 as SNTAGT. With 5 bases clipped from V and 6 bases from J, the junction kept 6 bases outside the gene matches. This CDR3 spans 14 amino acids. The CDR3 DNA follows: TGTGCCAGCAGTCCCGGGACTAGTGTCAATGAGCAGTTCTTC. Translating gives CASSPGTSVNEQFF.

The chain joins TRBV21-1 to TRBJ2-7; the table's TRBD2 call for D was not verified on the DNA. TRBV21-1 counts as a pseudogene. This CDR3 has 15 residues. CDR3 DNA sequence: TGTGCCAGCAGCGCCCCCTTTCAGGGGAGGGACGAGCAGTACTTC. It encodes CASSAPFQGRDEQYF.

The chain recombines TRBV10-1 with TRBJ2-3, with 8 nucleotides matching TRBD1. V gave up 8 bases and J gave up 4 bases; unmatched junction bases: 11. The length of the CDR3 is 15 residues. Germline CDR1 reads WNHNN; CDR2 reads SYGVQD (reference sequence). The CDR3 DNA reads TGCGCCAGCTCTAGGACAGGGTTTGGCGCAGATACGCAGTATTTT. Translated: CASSRTGFGADTQYF.

The V and J genes are TRBV3-1 (or the pseudogene TRBV3-2) and TRBJ2-1; 9 nucleotides agree with TRBD1. V lost 3 bases and J lost 4; bases outside the gene matches: 7. Germline CDR1 is LGHDT and CDR2 is YNNKEL (reference sequence). The CDR3 consists of 16 residues. The CDR3 is CASSHVRTGVYNEQFF. CDR3 DNA sequence: TGTGCCAGCAGCCATGTCCGGACAGGGGTGTACAATGAGCAGTTCTTC.

This rearrangement joins TRBV10-3 to TRBJ2-7, with 8 positions matching TRBD1. The CDR3 is made up of 13 amino acids. V was pared by 9 bases and J by 6 bases, with 10 bases of the junction left unmatched. The V gene's germline CDR1 is ENHRY and CDR2 SYGVKD. The CDR3 loop reads CAMGQDLTGEQYF. The CDR3 DNA is TGTGCCATGGGACAGGATTTGACTGGCGAGCAGTACTTC.

The V gene is TRBV5-1, the J gene TRBJ2-3; D is unclear. The CDR3 has 15 residues. The V gene's germline CDR1 is SGHRS and CDR2 YFSETQ. Trimming removed 5 bases from V and 1 base from J, with 14 bases in between. The CDR3 nucleotides read TGCGCCAGCAGTTTCGGCGATGGAGGCACAGATACGCAGTATTTT. Its protein is CASSFGDGGTDTQYF.

The chain combines TRBV9 with TRBJ1-1, with 8 bases lining up with TRBD1. The CDR3 contains 18 residues. Germline CDR1 reads SGDLS; CDR2 reads YYNGEE. V gave up 0 bases and J gave up 0 bases; unmatched junction bases: 10. The CDR3 DNA sequence: TGTGCCAGCAGCGTAGAGGGTCAGGGGGCCCTTATGAACACTGAAGCTTTCTTT. It translates to CASSVEGQGALMNTEAFF.

CDR3 DNA sequence: TGTGCCAGCAGTGACGAGTTGCTTCAGCCCCAGCATTTT. It yields the protein CASSDELLQPQHF. The chain links TRBV2 to TRBJ1-5; D unclear. V dropped 3 bases and J dropped 6 bases, with 9 bases sitting between them. This CDR3 contains 13 residues. Germline values: CDR1 SNHLY, CDR2 FYNNEI. The full variable domain, completed using reference TRBV2 and TRBJ1-5, is EPEVTQTPSHQVTQMGQEVILRCVPISNHLYFYWYRQILGQKVEFLVSFYNNEISEKSEIFDDQFSVERPDGSNFTLKIRSTKLEDSAMYFCASSDELLQPQHFGDGTRLSIL.

The chain combines TRBV5-4 with TRBJ1-1; D uncertain. The V end lost 0 bases, the J end lost 0 bases, and 12 bases lay between the germline ends. The CDR3 contains 16 residues. Germline V gives CDR1 SGHNT, CDR2 YYREEE (reference sequence). The CDR3: CASSLALAGMNTEAFF. CDR3 sequence (DNA): TGTGCCAGCAGCTTGGCCTTGGCGGGGATGAACACTGAAGCTTTCTTT.

This clone appeared a few times. The chain links TRBV29-1 to TRBJ1-5; TRBD1 might be the D (5 bases). The CDR3 contains 13 residues. CDR1 is SQVTM, CDR2 ANQGSEA, per germline. Trimming removed 2 bases from V and 6 bases from J, with 11 bases in between. The CDR3 DNA sequence: TGCAGCGTTGAACAGGGATCAGGTCAGCCCCAGCATTTT. Its protein product is CSVEQGSGQPQHF.

This clone was counted once. This rearrangement joins TRBV13 to TRBJ2-7; TRBD1 agrees at 11 bases. Germline CDR1 reads PRHDT; CDR2 reads FYEKMQ (reference sequence). J gave up 7 bases and V 4 bases, and 6 bases lay outside the gene matches. There are 14 residues in the CDR3. This chain's CDR3 is CASSSGQGVEEQYF. The CDR3 region has the DNA TGTGCCAGCAGCTCGGGACAGGGGGTGGAGGAGCAGTACTTC.

The V and J genes are TRBV24-1 and TRBJ1-2; D remains unclear. Germline V gene lookup returns CDR1 KGHDR and CDR2 SFDVKD. Trimming shortened V by 0 bases and J by 8 bases, and 6 bases separated the two germline ends. The CDR3 spans 12 residues. CDR3 region: CATSDLEFGYTF. The CDR3 DNA reads TGTGCCACCAGTGATTTGGAGTTCGGCTACACCTTC.

The CDR3 region is CASRPDRGQETQYF. In DNA form, the CDR3 reads TGTGCCAGCAGGCCAGACAGGGGGCAAGAGACCCAGTACTTC. The genes are TRBV5-4 and TRBJ2-5; 9 bases fit TRBD1. Germline loops: CDR1 SGHNT, CDR2 YYREEE (reference sequence). With 5 bases clipped from V and 2 bases from J, the junction kept 4 bases outside the gene matches. CDR3 size: 14 residues.

This chain connects TRBV11-2 to TRBJ2-3, with 7 bases identical to TRBD1. This CDR3 is 15 amino acids long. Germline loops: CDR1 SGHAT, CDR2 FQNNGV. J was trimmed by 3 bases and V by 5 bases; bases with no gene match: 8. DNA for the CDR3: TGTGCCAGCAGCCTCCACAGGGGTGGGACAGATACGCAGTATTTT. It yields the protein CASSLHRGGTDTQYF.

This sequence joins TRBV9 and TRBJ2-3; 14 positions match TRBD2. This CDR3 region has 16 residues. Trimming cost V 3 bases and J 6 bases; bases outside gene matches: 6. The germline gives CDR1 SGDLS, CDR2 YYNGEE. CDR3 loop: CASSETSGGGSDTQYF. DNA of the CDR3: TGTGCCAGCAGCGAGACTAGCGGGGGGGGATCGGATACGCAGTATTTT.

This chain joins TRBV6-1 and TRBJ1-4; TRBD1 matches 8 bases. Unmatched junction bases numbered 6, after V lost 2 bases and J lost 7 bases. Germline V gives CDR1 MNHNS, CDR2 SASEGT. This CDR3 contains 15 residues. The CDR3 DNA follows: TGTGCCAGCAGTGAACCCGGGACAGGTGGTGAAAAACTGTTTTTT. Its translation: CASSEPGTGGEKLFF.

The J gene is TRBJ1-1, the V gene TRBV29-1; D call uncertain. In germline, CDR1 is SQVTM, CDR2 ANQGSEA. This CDR3 comprises 13 residues. Trimming removed 2 bases at V and 5 bases at J, with 12 bases between. The CDR3 protein is CSVEQAFVTEAFF. The CDR3 DNA follows: TGCAGCGTTGAACAGGCCTTCGTGACTGAAGCTTTCTTT.

The CDR3: CASSPRPDYDEQFF. CDR3 bases: TGTGCCAGCTCACCCAGGCCAGATTACGATGAGCAGTTCTTC. The chain recombines TRBV18 with TRBJ2-1; no definite D call. CDR1 KGHSH and CDR2 LQKENI come from the germline V gene. The CDR3 contains 14 residues. Trimming took off 3 bases at V and 8 bases at J, with 14 bases between the two ends.

This chain joins TRBV7-9 and TRBJ1-5, with 11 nucleotides matching TRBD1. Germline loops: CDR1 SEHNR, CDR2 FQNEAQ (reference sequence). The junction had 5 bases not matched to a gene; V was cut back by 6 bases and J by 7 bases. The CDR3 is 14 amino acids. CDR3 loop: CASSRDRGAQPQHF. DNA of the CDR3: TGTGCCAGCAGTAGGGACAGGGGGGCACAGCCCCAGCATTTT.

The chain carries TRBV7-2 and TRBJ1-1; TRBD1 matches 7 bases. The CDR3 length is 14 residues. Germline CDR1 SGHTA, CDR2 FQGNSA. Trimming cost V 4 bases and J 0 bases; bases outside gene matches: 2. For the CDR3, the DNA is TGTGCCAGCAGCTCGGGACAGTTGAACACTGAAGCTTTCTTT. It is translated as CASSSGQLNTEAFF.

The chain carries TRBV2 and TRBJ2-1; TRBD1 agrees at 10 bases. The CDR3 is made up of 12 amino acids. J gave up 8 bases and V 11 bases, and 6 bases lay outside the gene matches. CDR1 is SNHLY and CDR2 is FYNNEI in the germline V gene. CDR3 coding DNA: TGTGCCGGGACAGGGGAAAGTTATGAGCAGTTCTTC. Encoded protein: CAGTGESYEQFF.

V and J are TRBV4-1 and TRBJ1-1; tentative D call: TRBD1 (6 bases). V was cut by 5 bases and J by 6 bases, with 16 bases left in between. This CDR3 contains 14 residues. Germline-derived CDR1 and CDR2 are MGHRA and YSYEKL. CDR3 in DNA: TGCGCCAGCAGCACAAAACAGGGTAGCGCTGAAGCTTTCTTT. The encoded protein is CASSTKQGSAEAFF.

A single count supports this clone. The J gene is TRBJ1-1, the V gene TRBV14; 7 nucleotides align to TRBD1. CDR3 size: 17 residues. Trimming removed 2 bases from V and 1 base from J; junction bases left unmatched: 10. The germline V gene encodes CDR1 SGHDN and CDR2 FVKESK. CDR3 loop: CASSQLWAGGKNTEAFF. The CDR3 nucleotides read TGTGCCAGCAGCCAACTTTGGGCAGGGGGGAAGAACACTGAAGCTTTCTTT.

The chain combines TRBV6-5 with TRBJ1-6; D possibly corresponds to TRBD1 (6 bases). The CDR3 is 13 residues long. V lost 6 bases and J 7 bases, leaving 10 bases between the germline ends. Germline values: CDR1 MNHEY, CDR2 SVGAGI. The CDR3 DNA reads TGTGCCAGCAGCCGGACAGTAAATTCACCCCTCCACTTT. It encodes CASSRTVNSPLHF.

V and J are TRBV28 and TRBJ1-6; D perhaps matches TRBD1 (6 bases). Germline CDR1 reads MDHEN; CDR2 reads SYDVKM. V shed 5 bases and J shed 7 bases, with 18 bases lying between them. This CDR3 is 16 amino acids long. CDR3 bases: TGTGCCAGCAGTCCAACGACAGGCCGAGGCAATTCACCCCTCCACTTT. Translated, it gives CASSPTTGRGNSPLHF.